The clone carrying this T cell receptor beta chain showed up just a few times. Its antigen is currently unknown. Germline V lookup: CDR1 LGHDT, CDR2 YNNKEL (reference sequence). This CDR3 spans 16 amino acids. V was cut by 1 base and J by 3 bases, with 14 bases left in between. This sample was included in a study of T cells after yellow fever vaccination. At the level of the study: Low-cell-number fractions underwent preparation using SMART-Seq v4 Ultra Low Input. The study, taken as a whole, reports: Weaker in magnitude, the secondary response showed a faster peak on day 5 versus 15. One caveat is that FACS-sorted repertoires could contain abundant clonotypes contaminating from the bulk population.

Each CDR3 protein gets one entry after TCRdb re-called the 5' RACE reads with MiXCR. The profile covers under 150,000 distinct CDR3 sequences, with 15% appearing a single time and around 40% taken by the ten largest. Sequencing was performed on CD8+ T cells sorted from PBMCs, taken 5 days after the yellow fever booster vaccination. V usage is TRBV3-1 and J usage is TRBJ2-3, with D possibly being TRBD2 (6 bases). The sequence was obtained from a man between 18 and 35 years old who received the YFV17D yellow fever vaccine. The CDR3 loop reads CASSQGGTWGTDTQYF. The CDR3 DNA is TGTGCCAGCAGCCAAGGCGGGACCTGGGGGACAGATACGCAGTATTTT.